These T cell receptor beta chains were read from a single sample in a study of cytomegalovirus exposure and HLA in healthy donors. Assay: immunoSEQ multiplex PCR; the TCRdb copy retains only in-frame clones and omits some. The profile shows 90,000 to 100,000 clones, around four fifths of them singletons. Sequencing input: PBMCs. These receptors originate from a man aged 40-50 years in good health and CMV-seropositive. CDR3s include the opening cysteine and the closing phenylalanine or tryptophan. Fields, in order: D gene, J gene, clone size, V gene, CDR3 protein, CDR3 DNA. The D gene is left open where the match is weak. Only some rows state a clone size, as once, few, many or a class for expanded clones.

-	TRBJ2-3	-	TRBV6-1	CASRPLAVTDTQYF	TGTGCCAGCAGACCCTTGGCGGTCACAGATACGCAGTATTTT
-	TRBJ2-7	-	TRBV6-1	CASSEDRDEDEQYF	TGTGCCAGCAGTGAAGACAGGGACGAGGACGAGCAGTACTTC
TRBD2	TRBJ2-2	-	TRBV7-2	CASSLVRGGPQNTGELFF	TGTGCCAGCAGCTTAGTTCGGGGGGGGCCTCAGAACACCGGGGAGCTGTTTTTT
-	TRBJ2-7	-	TRBV5-6	CASSRRDGYEQYF	TGTGCCAGCAGCCGGAGGGACGGCTACGAGCAGTACTTC
-	TRBJ2-3	-	TRBV7-6	CASSLGAGVRADTQYF	TGTGCCAGCAGCTTGGGGGCCGGGGTTAGGGCAGATACGCAGTATTTT
-	TRBJ1-2	few	TRBV2	CASSDRNYGYTF	TGTGCCAGCAGTGACAGGAACTATGGCTACACCTTC
-	TRBJ2-5	-	TRBV18	CASSPTPPGQETQYF	TGTGCCAGCTCACCCACCCCCCCGGGCCAAGAGACCCAGTACTTC
-	TRBJ2-2	-	TRBV2	CASRSSSGFPGELFF	TGTGCCAGCAGATCAAGCTCAGGGTTCCCCGGGGAGCTGTTTTTT
-	TRBJ1-1	-	TRBV7-9	CASSTRENTEAFF	TGTGCCAGCAGTACCAGGGAGAACACTGAAGCTTTCTTT
-	TRBJ2-1	-	TRBV28	CASLKRATGTYYNEQFF	TGTGCCAGCCTGAAACGAGCGACCGGGACTTACTACAATGAGCAGTTCTTC
TRBD1	TRBJ1-2	-	TRBV6-5	CASSRQGTYGYTF	TGTGCCAGCAGCCGACAGGGTACCTATGGCTACACCTTC
TRBD2	TRBJ2-1	-	TRBV5-1	CASGPGLASYNEQFF	TGCGCCAGCGGCCCGGGACTAGCATCCTACAATGAGCAGTTCTTC
TRBD2	TRBJ2-7	-	TRBV4-1	CASSASGGAYEQYF	TGCGCCAGCAGCGCTAGCGGGGGGGCCTACGAGCAGTACTTC
TRBD1	TRBJ2-7	-	TRBV9	CASSAGTGFEEQYF	TGTGCCAGCAGCGCCGGGACAGGGTTTGAAGAACAGTACTTC
TRBD1	TRBJ2-3	once	TRBV20-1	CSGYDRVTQYF	TGCAGTGGGTATGACAGGGTGACGCAGTATTTT
-	TRBJ2-5	-	TRBV19	CASSISRTPQETQYF	TGTGCCAGTAGTATCTCACGGACACCCCAAGAGACCCAGTACTTC
-	TRBJ1-2	few	TRBV9	CASSPSLATGYGYTF	TGTGCCAGCAGCCCCTCCTTGGCTACGGGGTATGGCTACACCTTC
-	TRBJ2-1	-	TRBV7-2	CASSSRGVYNEQFF	TGTGCCAGCAGCAGCCGGGGAGTCTACAATGAGCAGTTCTTC
TRBD1	TRBJ2-1	few	TRBV23-1	CASSFRQGGTHNEQFF	TGCGCCAGCAGTTTCAGACAGGGGGGTACCCACAATGAGCAGTTCTTC
-	TRBJ1-1	few	TRBV6-5	CASSMTGSVTEAFF	TGTGCCAGCAGCATGACGGGTTCAGTTACTGAAGCTTTCTTT